One sample yielded the 5 T cell receptor beta chains listed below, sequenced in a study of CD8+ T cells in alopecia areata. cDNA prepared by RNA extraction and subsequent reverse transcription served as the template for sequencing. Assay used: immunoSEQ multiplex PCR; TCRdb lists only in-frame clones, some missing. Of about 190,000 clones in the sample, around 60% were seen once. This sample's treatment: oral pan-JAK inhibitor, 5-10 mg twice daily. The starting material was CD4+ T cells sorted from blood, obtained at week 4, from a patient treated with tofacitinib. These receptors all stem from a human donor with alopecia areata.

This clone was found once. The gene calls are TRBV10-2 and TRBJ1-5; a weak D match, TRBD1 (5 bases). V was shortened by 3 bases and J by 0 bases, with 9 bases between the two germline ends. Germline CDR1 reads WSHSY; CDR2 reads SAAADI. The CDR3 spans 15 residues. CDR3 loop: CASSDRQGSNQPQHF. Written as DNA, the CDR3 is TGCGCCAGCAGTGACAGGCAGGGTAGCAATCAGCCCCAGCATTTT.

This clone was detected only a few times. This sample also contains other DNA sequences that code for the same CDR3. The chain couples TRBV29-1 to TRBJ2-5, with D hard to call. The CDR3 spans 10 residues. CDR1 SQVTM and CDR2 ANQGSEA come from the germline V gene. V was trimmed by 6 bases and J by 3 bases, leaving 5 bases between them. The CDR3 protein is CSVGEETQYF. In nucleotides, the CDR3 is TGCAGCGTCGGCGAAGAGACCCAGTACTTC.

J is TRBJ2-1 and V is TRBV16, with D possibly matching TRBD2 (5 bases). Trimming removed 4 bases from V and 10 bases from J, with 20 bases in between. The CDR3 spans 15 residues. Germline lookup yields CDR1 KGHSY and CDR2 FQNENV. For the CDR3, the DNA is TGTGCCAGCAGCCGACGGACCTCCATTGGGGAGGAGCAGTTCTTC. This gives the protein CASSRRTSIGEEQFF.

The CDR3: CASSPNYQETQYF. The CDR3 nucleotides are TGTGCCAGCAGCCCAAATTATCAAGAGACCCAGTACTTC. The chain couples TRBV2 to TRBJ2-5; D gene ambiguous. V lost 6 bases, J lost 2 bases, and 10 bases lay in between. The CDR3 has 13 residues. In germline, CDR1 is SNHLY, CDR2 FYNNEI.

CDR3 DNA sequence: TGTGCCTGGAGTACCAGGGCGAATCAGCCCCAGCATTTT. Translation gives CAWSTRANQPQHF. V is TRBV30 and J is TRBJ1-5; D might be TRBD1 (5 bases). Germline CDR1 reads GTSNPN; CDR2 reads SVGIG (reference sequence). The CDR3 has 13 amino acids. V was cut by 2 bases and J by 4 bases, with 9 bases left in between. The whole variable domain, remainder taken from reference TRBV30 and TRBJ1-5, is SQTIHQWPATLVQPVGSPLSLECTVEGTSNPNLYWYRQAAGRGLQLLFYSVGIGQISSEVPQNLSASRPQDRQFILSSKKLLLSDSGFYLCAWSTRANQPQHFGDGTRLSIL.